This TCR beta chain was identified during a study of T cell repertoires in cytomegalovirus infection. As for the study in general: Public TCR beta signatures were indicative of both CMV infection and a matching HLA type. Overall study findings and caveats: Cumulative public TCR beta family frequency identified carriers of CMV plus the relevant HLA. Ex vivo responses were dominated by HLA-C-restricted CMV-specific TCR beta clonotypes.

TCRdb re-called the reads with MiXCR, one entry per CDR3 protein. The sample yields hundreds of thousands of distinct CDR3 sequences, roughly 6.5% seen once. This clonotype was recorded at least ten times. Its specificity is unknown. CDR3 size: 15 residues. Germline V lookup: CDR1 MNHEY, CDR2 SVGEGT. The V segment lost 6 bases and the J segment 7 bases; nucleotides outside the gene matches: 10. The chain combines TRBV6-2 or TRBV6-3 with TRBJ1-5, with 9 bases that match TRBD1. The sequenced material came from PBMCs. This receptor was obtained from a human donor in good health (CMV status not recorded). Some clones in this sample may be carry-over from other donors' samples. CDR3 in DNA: TGTGCCAGCAGGGGGACAGGGAATCTTCGACAGCCCCAGCATTTT. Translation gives CASRGTGNLRQPQHF.